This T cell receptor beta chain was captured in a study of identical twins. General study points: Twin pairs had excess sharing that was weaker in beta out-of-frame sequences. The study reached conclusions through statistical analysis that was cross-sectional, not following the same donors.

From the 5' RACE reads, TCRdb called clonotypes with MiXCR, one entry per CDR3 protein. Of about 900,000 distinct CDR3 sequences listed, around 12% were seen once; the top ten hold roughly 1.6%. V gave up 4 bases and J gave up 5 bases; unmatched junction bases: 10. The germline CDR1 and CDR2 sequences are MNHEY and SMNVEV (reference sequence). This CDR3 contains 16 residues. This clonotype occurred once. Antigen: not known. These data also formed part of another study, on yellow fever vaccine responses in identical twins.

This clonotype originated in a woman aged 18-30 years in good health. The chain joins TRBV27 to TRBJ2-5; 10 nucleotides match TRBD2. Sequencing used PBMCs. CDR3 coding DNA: TGTGCCAGCAGTTCGTCAAGCGGGAGGGCCAGGGAGACCCAGTACTTC. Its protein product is CASSSSSGRARETQYF.